This TCR beta chain was obtained from a study of cytomegalovirus exposure and HLA in healthy donors. Points from the study as a whole: HLA allele associations emerged for some 16,000 TCR beta sequences in a later analysis, at 0.05 false discovery rate.

A note on this clone: Its cognate antigen is unknown.

Primers included in the PCR were 60 Vbeta and 13 Jbeta primers. Using immunoSEQ multiplex PCR, the repertoire was profiled, and TCRdb retains in-frame clones only, with some absent. The sample carries approximately 75,000 clones, 65% to 80% recorded once. The TCR originated in a man aged 35 to 55 in good health and CMV-seropositive. Input material: PBMCs.

The CDR3: CASSGGQSGNQPQHF. CDR3 DNA sequence: TGTGCCAGCAGTGGGGGACAGAGCGGCAATCAGCCCCAGCATTTT. The chain joins TRBV2 to TRBJ1-5; 7 positions agree with TRBD1. CDR3 length equals 15 residues. V lost 4 bases and J lost 2; bases outside the gene matches: 5. Germline V gene data show CDR1 as SNHLY and CDR2 as FYNNEI.